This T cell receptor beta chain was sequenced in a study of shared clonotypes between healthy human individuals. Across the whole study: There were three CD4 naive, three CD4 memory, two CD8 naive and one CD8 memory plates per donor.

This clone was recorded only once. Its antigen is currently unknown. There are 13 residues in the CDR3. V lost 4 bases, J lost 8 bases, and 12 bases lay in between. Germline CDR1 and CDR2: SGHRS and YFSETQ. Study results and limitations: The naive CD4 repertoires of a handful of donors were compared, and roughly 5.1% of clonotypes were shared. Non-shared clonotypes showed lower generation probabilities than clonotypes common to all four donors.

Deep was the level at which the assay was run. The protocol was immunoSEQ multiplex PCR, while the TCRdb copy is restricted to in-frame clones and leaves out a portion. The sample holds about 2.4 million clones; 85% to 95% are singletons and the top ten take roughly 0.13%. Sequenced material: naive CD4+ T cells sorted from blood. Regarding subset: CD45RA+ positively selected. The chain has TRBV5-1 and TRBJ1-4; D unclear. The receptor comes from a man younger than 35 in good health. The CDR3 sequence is CASSKRNEEKLFF. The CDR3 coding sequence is TGCGCCAGCAGCAAAAGGAACGAGGAAAAACTGTTTTTT.